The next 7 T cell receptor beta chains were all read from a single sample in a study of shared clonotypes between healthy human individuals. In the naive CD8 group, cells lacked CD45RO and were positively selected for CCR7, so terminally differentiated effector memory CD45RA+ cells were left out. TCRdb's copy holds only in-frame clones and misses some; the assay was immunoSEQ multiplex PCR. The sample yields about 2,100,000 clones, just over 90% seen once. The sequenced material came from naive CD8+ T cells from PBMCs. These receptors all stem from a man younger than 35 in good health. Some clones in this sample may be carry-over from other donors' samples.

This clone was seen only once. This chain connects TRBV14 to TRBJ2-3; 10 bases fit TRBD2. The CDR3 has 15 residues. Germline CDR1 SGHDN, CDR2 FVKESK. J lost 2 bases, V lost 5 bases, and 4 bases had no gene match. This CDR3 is CASSGLAAITDTQYF. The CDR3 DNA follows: TGTGCCAGCAGCGGACTAGCGGCAATCACAGATACGCAGTATTTT.

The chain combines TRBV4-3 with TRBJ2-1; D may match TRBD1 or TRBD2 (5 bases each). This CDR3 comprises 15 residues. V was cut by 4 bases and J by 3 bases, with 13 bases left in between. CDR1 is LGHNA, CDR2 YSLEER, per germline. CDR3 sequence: CASSPGRGFYNEQFF. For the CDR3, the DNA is TGCGCCAGCAGCCCAGGGAGAGGTTTCTACAATGAGCAGTTCTTC.

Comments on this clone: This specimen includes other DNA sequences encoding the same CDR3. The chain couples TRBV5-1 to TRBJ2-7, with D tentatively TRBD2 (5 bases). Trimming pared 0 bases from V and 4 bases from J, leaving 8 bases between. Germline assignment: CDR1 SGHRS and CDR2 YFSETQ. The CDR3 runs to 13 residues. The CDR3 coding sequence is TGCGCCAGCAGCTTGGGATCGGGGTACGAGCAGTACTTC. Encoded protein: CASSLGSGYEQYF.

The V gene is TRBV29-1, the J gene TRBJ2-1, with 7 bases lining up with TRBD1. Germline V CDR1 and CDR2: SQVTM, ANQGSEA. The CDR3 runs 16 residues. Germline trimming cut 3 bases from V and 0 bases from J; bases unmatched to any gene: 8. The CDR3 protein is CSVDDRVTSSYNEQFF. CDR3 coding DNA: TGCAGCGTTGACGACAGGGTAACGAGCTCCTACAATGAGCAGTTCTTC.

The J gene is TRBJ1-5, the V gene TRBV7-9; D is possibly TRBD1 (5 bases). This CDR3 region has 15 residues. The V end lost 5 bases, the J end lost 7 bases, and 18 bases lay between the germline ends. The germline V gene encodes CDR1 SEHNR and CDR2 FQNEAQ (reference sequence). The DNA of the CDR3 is TGTGCCAGCAGCAGCAACTCAGGGTTCGGGCAGCCCCAGCATTTT. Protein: CASSSNSGFGQPQHF.

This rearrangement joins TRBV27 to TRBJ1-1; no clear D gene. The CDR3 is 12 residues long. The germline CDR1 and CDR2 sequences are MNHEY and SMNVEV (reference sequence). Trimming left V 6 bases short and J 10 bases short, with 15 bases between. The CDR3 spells CASRPNPGLAFF. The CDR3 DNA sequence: TGTGCCAGCAGACCTAACCCCGGACTAGCTTTCTTT.

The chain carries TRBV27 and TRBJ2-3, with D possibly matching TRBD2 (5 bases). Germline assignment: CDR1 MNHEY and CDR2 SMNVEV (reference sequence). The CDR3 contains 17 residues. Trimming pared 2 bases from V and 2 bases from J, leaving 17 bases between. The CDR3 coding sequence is TGTGCCAGCAGTTTAATCCCGAGCGGTATTTTCACAGATACGCAGTATTTT. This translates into CASSLIPSGIFTDTQYF.